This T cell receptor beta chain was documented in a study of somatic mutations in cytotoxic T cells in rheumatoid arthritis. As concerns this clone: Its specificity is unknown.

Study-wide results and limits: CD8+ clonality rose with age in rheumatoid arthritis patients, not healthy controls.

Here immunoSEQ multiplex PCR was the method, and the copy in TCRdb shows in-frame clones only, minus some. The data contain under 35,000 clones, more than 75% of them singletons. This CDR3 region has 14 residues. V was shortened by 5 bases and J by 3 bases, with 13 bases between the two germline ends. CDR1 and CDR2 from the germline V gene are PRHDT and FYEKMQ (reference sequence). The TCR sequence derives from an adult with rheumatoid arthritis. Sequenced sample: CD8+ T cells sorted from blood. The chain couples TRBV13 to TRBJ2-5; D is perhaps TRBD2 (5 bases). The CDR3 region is CASSTRLGKETQYF. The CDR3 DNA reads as TGTGCCAGCAGCACCCGTCTCGGGAAAGAGACCCAGTACTTC.